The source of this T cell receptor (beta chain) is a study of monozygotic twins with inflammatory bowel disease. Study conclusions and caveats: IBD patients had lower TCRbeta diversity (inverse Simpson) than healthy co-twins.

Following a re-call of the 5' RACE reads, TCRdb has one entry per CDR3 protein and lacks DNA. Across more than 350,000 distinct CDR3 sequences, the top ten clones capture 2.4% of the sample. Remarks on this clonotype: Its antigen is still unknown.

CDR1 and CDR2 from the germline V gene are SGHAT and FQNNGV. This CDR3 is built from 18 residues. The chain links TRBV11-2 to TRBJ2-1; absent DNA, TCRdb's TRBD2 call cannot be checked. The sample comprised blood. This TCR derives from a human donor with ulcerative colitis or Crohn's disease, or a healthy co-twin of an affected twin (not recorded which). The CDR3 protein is CASSLVGTSGRSYNEQFF.